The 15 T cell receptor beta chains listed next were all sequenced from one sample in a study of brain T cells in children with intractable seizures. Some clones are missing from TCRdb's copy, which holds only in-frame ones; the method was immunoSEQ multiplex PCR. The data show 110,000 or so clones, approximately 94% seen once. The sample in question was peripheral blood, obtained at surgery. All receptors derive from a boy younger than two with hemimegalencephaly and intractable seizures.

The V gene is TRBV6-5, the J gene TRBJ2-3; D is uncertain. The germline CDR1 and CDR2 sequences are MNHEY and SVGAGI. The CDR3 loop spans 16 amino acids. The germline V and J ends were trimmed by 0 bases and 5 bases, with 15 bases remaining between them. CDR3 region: CASSYSGPGVEDTQYF. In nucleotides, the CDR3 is TGTGCCAGCAGTTACTCTGGGCCAGGTGTCGAAGATACGCAGTATTTT.

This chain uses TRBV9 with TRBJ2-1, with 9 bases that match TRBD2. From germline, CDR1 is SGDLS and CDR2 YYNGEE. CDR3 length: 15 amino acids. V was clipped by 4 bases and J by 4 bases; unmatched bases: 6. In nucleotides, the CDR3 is TGTGCCAGCAGCCCATTAGCGGGAGCTTACAATGAGCAGTTCTTC. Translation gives CASSPLAGAYNEQFF.

In nucleotides, the CDR3 is TGTGCCAGCACGGGACAGCCGAACACCGGGGAGCTGTTTTTT. Its protein product is CASTGQPNTGELFF. The chain employs TRBV28 and TRBJ2-2; 7 nucleotides match TRBD1. With V trimmed by 7 bases and J by 0 bases, 2 bases remained unmatched. Germline assignment: CDR1 MDHEN and CDR2 SYDVKM. CDR3 length equals 14 residues.

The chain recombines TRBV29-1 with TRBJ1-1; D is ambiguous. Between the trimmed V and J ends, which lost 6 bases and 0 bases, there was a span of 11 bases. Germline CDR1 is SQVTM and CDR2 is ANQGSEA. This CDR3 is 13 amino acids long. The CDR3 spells CSVSQKLNTEAFF. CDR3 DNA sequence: TGCAGCGTATCCCAGAAACTGAACACTGAAGCTTTCTTT.

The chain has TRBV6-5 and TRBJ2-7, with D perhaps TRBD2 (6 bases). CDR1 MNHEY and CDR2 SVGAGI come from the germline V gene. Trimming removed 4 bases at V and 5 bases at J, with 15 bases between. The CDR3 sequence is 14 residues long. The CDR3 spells CASSLARRDHEQYF. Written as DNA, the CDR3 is TGTGCCAGCAGTTTAGCCAGGAGGGACCACGAGCAGTACTTC.

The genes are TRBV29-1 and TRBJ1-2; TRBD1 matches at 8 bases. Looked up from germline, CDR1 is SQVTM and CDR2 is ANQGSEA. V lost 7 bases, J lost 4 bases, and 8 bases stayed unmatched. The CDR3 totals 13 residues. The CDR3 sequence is CSGWTGRGYGYTF. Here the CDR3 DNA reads TGCAGCGGATGGACAGGGAGAGGCTATGGCTACACCTTC.

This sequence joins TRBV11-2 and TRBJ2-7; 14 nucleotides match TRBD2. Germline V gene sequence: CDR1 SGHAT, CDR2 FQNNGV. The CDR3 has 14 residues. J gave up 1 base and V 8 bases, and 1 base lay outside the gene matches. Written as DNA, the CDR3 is TGTGCCAGCCGACTAGCGGGAGGGTCCTACGAGCAGTACTTC. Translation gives CASRLAGGSYEQYF.

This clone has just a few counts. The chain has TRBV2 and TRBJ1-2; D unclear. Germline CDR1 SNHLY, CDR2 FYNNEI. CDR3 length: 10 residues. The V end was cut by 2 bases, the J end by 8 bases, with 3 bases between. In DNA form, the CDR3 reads TGTGCCAGCAGTGAATACGGCTACACCTTC. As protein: CASSEYGYTF.

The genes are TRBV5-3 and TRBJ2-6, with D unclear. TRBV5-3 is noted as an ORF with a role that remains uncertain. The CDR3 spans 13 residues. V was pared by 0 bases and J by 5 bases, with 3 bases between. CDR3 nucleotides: TGTGCCAGAAGCTTGGGCCGGGCCAACGTCCTGACTTTC. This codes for CARSLGRANVLTF.

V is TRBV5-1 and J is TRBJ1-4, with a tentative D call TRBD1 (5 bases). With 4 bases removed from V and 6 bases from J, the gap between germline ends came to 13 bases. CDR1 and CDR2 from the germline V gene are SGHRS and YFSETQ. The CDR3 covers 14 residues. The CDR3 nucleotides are TGCGCCAGCAGCCCCTTTGGGGGTGATGAAAAACTGTTTTTT. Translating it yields CASSPFGGDEKLFF.

The CDR3 sequence: CSASRVLPGQGRYGYTF. CDR3 DNA sequence: TGCAGTGCTAGTAGGGTCTTACCGGGACAGGGGCGATATGGCTACACCTTC. V is TRBV20-1 and J is TRBJ1-2, with 10 bases matching TRBD1. This CDR3 comprises 17 residues. J was trimmed by 5 bases and V by 3 bases; bases with no gene match: 15. Per the germline V gene, CDR1 is DFQATT and CDR2 is SNEGSKA (reference sequence).

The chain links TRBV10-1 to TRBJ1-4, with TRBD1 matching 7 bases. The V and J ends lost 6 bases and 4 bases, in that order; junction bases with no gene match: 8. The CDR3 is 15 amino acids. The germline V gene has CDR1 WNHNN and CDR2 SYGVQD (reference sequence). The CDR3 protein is CASRLDRRLNEKLFF. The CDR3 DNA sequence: TGCGCCAGCAGACTGGACAGGCGCCTTAATGAAAAACTGTTTTTT.

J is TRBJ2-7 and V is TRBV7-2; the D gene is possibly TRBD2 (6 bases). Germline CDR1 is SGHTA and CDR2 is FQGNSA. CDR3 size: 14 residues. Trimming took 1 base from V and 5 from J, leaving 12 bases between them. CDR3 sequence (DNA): TGTGCCAGCAGCTTAGTTGGAGGGAGGCACGAGCAGTACTTC. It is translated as CASSLVGGRHEQYF.

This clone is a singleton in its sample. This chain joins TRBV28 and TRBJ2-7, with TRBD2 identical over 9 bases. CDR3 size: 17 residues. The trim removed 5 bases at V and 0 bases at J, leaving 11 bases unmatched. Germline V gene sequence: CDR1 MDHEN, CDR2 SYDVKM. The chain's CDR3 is CASSQPVTSGSSYEQYF. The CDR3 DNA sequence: TGTGCCAGCAGTCAACCCGTGACTAGCGGTAGCTCCTACGAGCAGTACTTC. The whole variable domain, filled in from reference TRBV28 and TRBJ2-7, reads DVKVTQSSRYLVKRTGEKVFLECVQDMDHENMFWYRQDPGLGLRLIYFSYDVKMKEKGDIPEGYSVSREKKERFSLILESASTNQTSMYLCASSQPVTSGSSYEQYFGPGTRLTVT.

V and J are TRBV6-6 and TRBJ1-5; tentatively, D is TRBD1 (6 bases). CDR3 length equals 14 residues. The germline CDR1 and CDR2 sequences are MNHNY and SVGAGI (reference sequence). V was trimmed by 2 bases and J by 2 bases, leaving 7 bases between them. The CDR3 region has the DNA TGTGCCAGCAGTTACCGGACAGGCAATCAGCCCCAGCATTTT. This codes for CASSYRTGNQPQHF.